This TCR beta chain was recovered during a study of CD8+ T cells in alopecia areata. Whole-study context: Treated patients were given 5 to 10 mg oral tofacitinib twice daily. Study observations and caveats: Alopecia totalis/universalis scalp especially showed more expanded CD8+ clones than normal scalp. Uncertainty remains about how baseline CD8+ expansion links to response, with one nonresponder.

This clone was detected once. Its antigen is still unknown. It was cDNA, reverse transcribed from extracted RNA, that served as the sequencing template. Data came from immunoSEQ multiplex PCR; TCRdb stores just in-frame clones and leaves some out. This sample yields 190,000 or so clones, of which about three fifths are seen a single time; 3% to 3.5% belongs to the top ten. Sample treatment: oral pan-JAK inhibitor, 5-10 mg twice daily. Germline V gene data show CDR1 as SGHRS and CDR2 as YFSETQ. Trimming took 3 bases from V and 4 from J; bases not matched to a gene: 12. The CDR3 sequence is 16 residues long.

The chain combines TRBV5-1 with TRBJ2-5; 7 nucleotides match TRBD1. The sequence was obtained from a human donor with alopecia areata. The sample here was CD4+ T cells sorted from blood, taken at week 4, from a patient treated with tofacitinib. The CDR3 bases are TGCGCCAGCAGCTCGACAGGGTCAAACAAGGGAGAGACCCAGTACTTC. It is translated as CASSSTGSNKGETQYF. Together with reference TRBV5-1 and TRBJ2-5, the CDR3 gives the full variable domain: KAGVTQTPRYLIKTRGQQVTLSCSPISGHRSVSWYQQTPGQGLQFLFEYFSETQRNKGNFPGRFSGRQFSNSRSEMNVSTLELGDSALYLCASSSTGSNKGETQYFGPGTRLLVL.